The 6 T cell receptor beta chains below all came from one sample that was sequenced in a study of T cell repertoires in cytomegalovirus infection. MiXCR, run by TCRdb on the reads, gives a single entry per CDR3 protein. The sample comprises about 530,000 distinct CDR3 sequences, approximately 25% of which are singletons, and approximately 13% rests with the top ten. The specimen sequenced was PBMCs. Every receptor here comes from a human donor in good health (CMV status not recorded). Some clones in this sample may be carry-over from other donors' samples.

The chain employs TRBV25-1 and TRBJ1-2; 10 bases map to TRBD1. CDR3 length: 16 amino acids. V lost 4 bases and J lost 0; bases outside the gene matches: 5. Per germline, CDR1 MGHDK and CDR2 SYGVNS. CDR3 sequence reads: CASSVAGTGANYGYTF. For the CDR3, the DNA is TGTGCCAGCAGTGTGGCTGGGACAGGGGCTAACTATGGCTACACCTTC.

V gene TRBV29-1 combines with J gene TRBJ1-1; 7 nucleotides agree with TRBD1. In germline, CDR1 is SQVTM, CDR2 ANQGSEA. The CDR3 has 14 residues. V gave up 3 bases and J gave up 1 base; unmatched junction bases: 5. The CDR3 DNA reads TGCAGCGTTGACTCGGGGACAGCGAACACTGAAGCTTTCTTT. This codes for CSVDSGTANTEAFF.

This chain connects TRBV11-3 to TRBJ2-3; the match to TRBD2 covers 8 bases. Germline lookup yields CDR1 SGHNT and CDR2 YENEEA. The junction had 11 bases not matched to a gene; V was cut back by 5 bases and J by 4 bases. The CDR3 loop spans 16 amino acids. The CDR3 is CASSPPEAGDADTQYF. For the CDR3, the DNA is TGTGCCAGCAGCCCCCCGGAAGCGGGAGACGCAGATACGCAGTATTTT.

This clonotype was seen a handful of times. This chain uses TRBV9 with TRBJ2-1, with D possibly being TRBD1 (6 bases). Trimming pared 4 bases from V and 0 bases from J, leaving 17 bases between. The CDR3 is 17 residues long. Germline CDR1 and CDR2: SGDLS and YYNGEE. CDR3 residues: CASSQRTAESSYNEQFF. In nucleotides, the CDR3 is TGTGCCAGCAGCCAAAGGACAGCGGAAAGCTCCTACAATGAGCAGTTCTTC.

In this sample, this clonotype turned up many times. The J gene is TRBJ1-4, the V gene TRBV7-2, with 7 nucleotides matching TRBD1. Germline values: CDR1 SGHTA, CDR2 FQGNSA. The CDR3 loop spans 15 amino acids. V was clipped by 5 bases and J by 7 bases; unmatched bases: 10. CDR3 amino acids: CASSLGQALSEKLFF. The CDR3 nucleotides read TGTGCCAGCAGCCTCGGACAGGCGCTGAGTGAAAAACTGTTTTTT.

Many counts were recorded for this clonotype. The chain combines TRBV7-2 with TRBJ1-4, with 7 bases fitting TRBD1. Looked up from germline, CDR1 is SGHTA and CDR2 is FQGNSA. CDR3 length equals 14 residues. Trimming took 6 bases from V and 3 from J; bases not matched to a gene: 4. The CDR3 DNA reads TGTGCCAGCAGGCCCGGGACAGCTAATGAAAAACTGTTTTTT. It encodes CASRPGTANEKLFF.